This record concerns one T cell receptor beta chain sequence. Its matching antigen is unknown. TCR beta CDR3 regions were amplified from RNA transcripts. The study used the HTBI primer set for a first-round RT-PCR of the TCR CDR3. TCRdb reanalysed the multiplex PCR reads using MiXCR and keeps one entry per CDR3 protein. The table lists 200,000 to 250,000 distinct CDR3 sequences, about a sixth of them singletons. The data were obtained in a study of T cells in Graves' hyperthyroidism and ophthalmopathy. If no ophthalmopathy progression occurred within 18 months, Graves' hyperthyroidism was stable. The junction had 12 bases not matched to a gene; V was cut back by 5 bases and J by 2 bases. This CDR3 comprises 17 residues. Germline CDR1 and CDR2: SGHTS and YDEGEE. Overall study results and limits: A 13 V-J signature model discriminated ophthalmopathy versus stable hyperthyroidism. Most thyroid clonotypes expanded above 0.001 appeared in blood too.

This clonotype originated in a man in his forties or fifties with Graves' hyperthyroidism. Sequences were obtained from blood. The chain carries TRBV5-8 and TRBJ2-7; 11 bases map to TRBD2. In DNA form, the CDR3 reads TGTGCCAGCAGTCCCGTCCCTTCTAGCGGGAGGACCTACGAGCAGTACTTC. It codes for CASSPVPSSGRTYEQYF.